This T cell receptor (beta chain) was documented in a study of cytomegalovirus exposure and HLA in healthy donors. Across the whole study: A subsequent analysis reported that the 100 to 150 validation repertoires were produced on the same platform that had also been used for the roughly 670 first-cohort repertoires. Study-level findings and limits: Across donors, most TCRs were seen rarely, yet some public ones were widespread.

This clone was seen a few times. The antigen is unknown. Assay: immunoSEQ multiplex PCR; the TCRdb copy retains only in-frame clones and omits some. In the table there are roughly 330,000 clones, roughly 87% of which are singletons. Trimming pared 5 bases from V and 7 bases from J, leaving 15 bases between. The length of the CDR3 is 15 residues. Germline V lookup: CDR1 MGHRA, CDR2 YSYEKL. This TCR came from a woman aged 25 to 39 in good health and CMV-seropositive. Specimen: PBMCs. The chain joins TRBV4-1 to TRBJ1-6; D remains unclear. Here the CDR3 reads CASSSPPLGNSPLHF. The CDR3 coding sequence is TGCGCCAGCAGCTCCCCCCCACTCGGAAATTCACCCCTCCACTTT.